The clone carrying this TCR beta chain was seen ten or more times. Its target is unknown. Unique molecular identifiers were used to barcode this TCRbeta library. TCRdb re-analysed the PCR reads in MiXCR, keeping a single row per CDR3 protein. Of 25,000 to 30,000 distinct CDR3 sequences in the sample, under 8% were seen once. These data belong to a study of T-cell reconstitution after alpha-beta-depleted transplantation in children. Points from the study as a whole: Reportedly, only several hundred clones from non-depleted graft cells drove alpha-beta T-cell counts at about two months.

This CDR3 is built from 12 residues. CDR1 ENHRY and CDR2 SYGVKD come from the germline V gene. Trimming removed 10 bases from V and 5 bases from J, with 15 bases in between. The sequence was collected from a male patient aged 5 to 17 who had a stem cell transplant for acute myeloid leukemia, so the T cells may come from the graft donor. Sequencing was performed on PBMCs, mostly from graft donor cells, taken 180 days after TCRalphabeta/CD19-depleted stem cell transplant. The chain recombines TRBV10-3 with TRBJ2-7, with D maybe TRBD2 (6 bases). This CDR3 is CATGIGEDEQYF. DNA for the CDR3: TGTGCCACAGGGATTGGGGAGGACGAGCAGTACTTC.